This T cell receptor (beta chain) was recorded in a study of long-term antiretroviral therapy in people with HIV. There are 13 residues in the CDR3. Germline loops: CDR1 MNHEY, CDR2 SVGAGI. Trimming took 3 bases from V and 6 from J, leaving 11 bases between them. immunoSEQ v3.0 was run at survey level. Profiled with immunoSEQ multiplex PCR; TCRdb holds only in-frame clones, not every one. Among some 29,000 clones, about 93% were seen once, and the ten largest hold 10% to 13%. The United States was where all participants with HIV were treated. The specimen was unsorted PBMCs, collected 6.2 years after starting antiretroviral therapy. The chain has TRBV6-5 and TRBJ1-2; D remains unclear. The TCR originated in a man between 35 and 55 years old with HIV. The CDR3 coding sequence is TGTGCCAGCAGTTATGGGTCTAGGGATGGCTACACCTTC. It codes for CASSYGSRDGYTF.